Only a few counts were recorded for the clone carrying this T cell receptor beta chain. Its antigen is currently unknown. These data are taken from a study of T-cell reconstitution after alpha-beta-depleted transplantation in children. Overall study findings and caveats: Several hundred expanded graft clones reportedly gave rise to the alpha-beta T cells present about two months after transplant. Recipient T cells and thymic progenitors that survived gave rise to the high TCRbeta diversity observed at day 60 in some patients. Among T cells one year after transplant, newly produced cells accounted for most counts and diversity.

Germline lookup yields CDR1 WSHSY and CDR2 SAAADI. CDR3 length equals 17 residues. V was clipped by 6 bases and J by 2 bases; unmatched bases: 13. Preparation of the TCRbeta library used unique molecular identifiers. TCRdb independently ran MiXCR on the PCR reads; one entry per CDR3 protein. The data contain roughly 200,000 distinct CDR3 sequences, approximately 11% of them singletons. The rearrangement joins TRBV10-2 to TRBJ2-1; 7 bases match TRBD2. This sequence originates from a child in the first two years of life with acute myeloid leukemia, due to receive a stem cell transplant. The sample consisted of PBMCs, taken before TCRalphabeta/CD19-depleted stem cell transplant. CDR3 sequence reads: CASSPRFAGVAYNEQFF. Here the CDR3 DNA reads TGCGCCAGCAGCCCCCGTTTTGCGGGGGTGGCCTACAATGAGCAGTTCTTC.